Following are 20 T cell receptor beta chains from one sample sequenced in a study of identical twins. MiXCR, applied by TCRdb to the 5' RACE reads, yields one record per CDR3 protein. This table holds about 220,000 distinct CDR3 sequences, over 8% found once. Sequenced input: memory (CD45RO+) T cells sorted from blood. The receptors here all came from a woman aged 18-29 years in good health.

There are many counts of this clonotype. The rearrangement uses TRBV3-1 and TRBJ2-7; 9 bases are a match to TRBD2. The V gene end was trimmed by 3 bases and the J gene end by 3 bases; junction bases not matched to a gene: 0. The germline CDR1 and CDR2 sequences are LGHDT and YNNKEL (reference sequence). This CDR3 region has 13 residues. The CDR3 nucleotides are TGTGCCAGCAGCCAGCGGGAGGGCTACGAGCAGTACTTC. It translates to CASSQREGYEQYF.

This clonotype was found a few times. The V call is TRBV12-3 or TRBV12-4, the J call TRBJ2-5, with D unresolved. Trimming took 5 bases from V and 6 from J, leaving 13 bases between them. This CDR3 is 13 amino acids long. CDR3 sequence reads: CASSPPSVKTQYF. The CDR3 DNA reads as TGTGCCAGCAGTCCCCCGTCCGTCAAGACCCAGTACTTC.

The chain has TRBV19 and TRBJ2-1; 7 positions agree with TRBD2. The CDR3 is 13 residues long. J gave up 5 bases and V 6 bases, and 4 bases lay outside the gene matches. Germline V gene data show CDR1 as LNHDA and CDR2 as SQIVND (reference sequence). This CDR3 is CASRTAGNNEQFF. Written as DNA, the CDR3 is TGTGCCAGTAGGACAGCGGGGAACAATGAGCAGTTCTTC.

This clonotype was counted at least ten times. The V gene is TRBV12-3 or TRBV12-4, the J gene TRBJ2-3; 8 bases are a match to TRBD2. The CDR3 is made up of 15 amino acids. Unmatched junction bases numbered 4, after V lost 3 bases and J lost 2 bases. The CDR3 protein is CASSFSGIYTDTQYF. Written as DNA, the CDR3 is TGTGCCAGCAGTTTTAGCGGGATCTACACAGATACGCAGTATTTT.

This clonotype was observed at least ten times. This chain links TRBV7-2 with TRBJ1-1; 9 bases map to TRBD1. The J segment lost 5 bases and the V segment lost 5 bases, leaving 3 bases of the junction unmatched. CDR1 is SGHTA and CDR2 is FQGNSA in the germline V gene. The CDR3 loop spans 13 amino acids. Here the CDR3 DNA reads TGTGCCAGCAGCCCAGGACAGGGGACTGAAGCTTTCTTT. It specifies CASSPGQGTEAFF.

This chain uses TRBV9 with TRBJ1-2; D not resolved. The CDR3 is made up of 17 amino acids. Trimming removed 0 bases at V and 0 bases at J, with 15 bases between. CDR1 is SGDLS, CDR2 YYNGEE, per germline. The CDR3 DNA sequence: TGTGCCAGCAGCGTAGGGGAGGGCCCTAACTCTAACTATGGCTACACCTTC. Its translation: CASSVGEGPNSNYGYTF. The full variable domain, its missing parts supplied by reference TRBV9 and TRBJ1-2, is DSGVTQTPKHLITATGQRVTLRCSPRSGDLSVYWYQQSLDQGLQFLIQYYNGEERAKGNILERFSAQQFPDLHSELNLSSLELGDSALYFCASSVGEGPNSNYGYTFGSGTRLTVV.

In nucleotides, the CDR3 is TGTGCCAGCAGATCCACAGGGACAGGGGCCAACGTCCTGACTTTC. It encodes CASRSTGTGANVLTF. This sequence joins TRBV27 and TRBJ2-6; D perhaps matches TRBD1 (6 bases). Germline CDR1 and CDR2: MNHEY and SMNVEV (reference sequence). Trimming removed 6 bases from V and 4 bases from J, with 13 bases in between. This CDR3 is 15 amino acids long.

V is TRBV20-1 and J is TRBJ2-1; D not certain. From germline, CDR1 is DFQATT and CDR2 SNEGSKA (reference sequence). The CDR3 extends over 15 amino acids. Trimming shortened V by 6 bases and J by 4 bases, and 19 bases separated the two germline ends. The CDR3 DNA follows: TGCAGTGCCCCAAGCCGCGGCGGTGTTTACAATGAGCAGTTCTTC. Translating gives CSAPSRGGVYNEQFF.

This clonotype was found a few times. J is TRBJ2-7 and V is TRBV7-3, with 8 bases that match TRBD2. Trimming cost V 2 bases and J 1 base; bases outside gene matches: 4. The germline V gene has CDR1 SGHTA and CDR2 FQGTGA. The CDR3 length is 15 residues. CDR3 region: CASSLERGGSYEQYF. As DNA, the CDR3 is TGTGCCAGCAGCTTAGAACGGGGGGGATCCTACGAGCAGTACTTC.

The genes are TRBV4-2 and TRBJ2-5, with 11 bases matching TRBD2. The germline CDR1 and CDR2 sequences are LGHNA and YNFKEQ. This CDR3 contains 18 residues. Unmatched junction bases numbered 10, after V lost 0 bases and J lost 4 bases. The CDR3 DNA reads as TGTGCCAGCAGCCAAGATTTGGCTAGCGGGGGGCGCGGAGAGACCCAGTACTTC. It is translated as CASSQDLASGGRGETQYF.

This clonotype turned up a few times. The V gene is TRBV7-2, the J gene TRBJ2-1; TRBD2 agrees at 9 bases. Germline CDR1 reads SGHTA; CDR2 reads FQGNSA. The CDR3 extends over 14 amino acids. V was clipped by 5 bases and J by 9 bases; unmatched bases: 8. CDR3 coding DNA: TGTGCCAGCAGCCCCCGAGCTAGCGGGATTGAGCAGTTCTTC. This encodes CASSPRASGIEQFF. Complete variable domain (other parts from reference TRBV7-2 and TRBJ2-1): GAGVSQSPSNKVTEKGKDVELRCDPISGHTALYWYRQSLGQGLEFLIYFQGNSAPDKSGLPSDRFSAERTGGSVSTLTIQRTQQEDSAVYLCASSPRASGIEQFFGPGTRLTVL.

This clonotype was seen once. The chain recombines TRBV20-1 with TRBJ2-7; maybe TRBD1 (7 bases). Germline values: CDR1 DFQATT, CDR2 SNEGSKA (reference sequence). This CDR3 region has 14 residues. V lost 5 bases, J lost 3 bases, and 17 bases lay in between. CDR3 nucleotide sequence: TGCAGTGCTCATTCCTCAGGGGGGAACTACGAGCAGTACTTC. Protein sequence: CSAHSSGGNYEQYF.

This clonotype was observed many times. The V gene is TRBV4-3, the J gene TRBJ1-5; D remains unclear. Trimming shortened V by 0 bases and J by 5 bases, and 5 bases separated the two germline ends. CDR1 is LGHNA, CDR2 YSLEER, per germline. The CDR3 extends over 13 amino acids. CDR3 in amino acids: CASSQDSHQPQHF. The DNA for the CDR3 is TGCGCCAGCAGCCAAGATTCCCATCAGCCCCAGCATTTT.

This clonotype was detected many times. The chain carries TRBV20-1 and TRBJ2-1; weak D call: TRBD1 (6 bases). Trimming took off 7 bases at V and 6 bases at J, with 13 bases between the two ends. The V gene's germline CDR1 is DFQATT and CDR2 SNEGSKA (reference sequence). The CDR3 is made up of 12 amino acids. The CDR3 bases are TGCAGTGTCCCGAGGGGGAGCAATGAGCAGTTCTTC. Protein: CSVPRGSNEQFF.

The chain couples TRBV12-3 or TRBV12-4 to TRBJ1-4, with D hard to call. Trimming shortened V by 6 bases and J by 8 bases, and 19 bases separated the two germline ends. This CDR3 is built from 15 residues. The CDR3 loop reads CASSSERRGSEKLFF. The CDR3 DNA sequence: TGTGCCAGCAGCTCGGAACGGAGAGGGAGCGAAAAACTGTTTTTT.

The chain couples TRBV7-3 to TRBJ2-2; D is unresolved. CDR3 length: 13 residues. Germline CDR1 SGHTA, CDR2 FQGTGA. Deletions cut 1 base from V and 7 bases from J, with 7 bases between. As DNA, the CDR3 is TGTGCCAGCAGCTTAAGTAAAAACGGGGAGCTGTTTTTT. Translated: CASSLSKNGELFF. Supplemented by reference TRBV7-3 and TRBJ2-2, the full variable domain reads GAGVSQTPSNKVTEKGKYVELRCDPISGHTALYWYRQSLGQGPEFLIYFQGTGAADDSGLPNDRFFAVRPEGSVSTLKIQRTERGDSAVYLCASSLSKNGELFFGEGSRLTVL.

Many counts were recorded for this clonotype. The V call is TRBV7-9, the J call TRBJ2-1; D might be TRBD2 (6 bases). Germline CDR1 is SEHNR and CDR2 is FQNEAQ (reference sequence). The CDR3 has 15 residues. Trimming took 2 bases from V and 4 from J, leaving 12 bases between them. DNA of the CDR3: TGTGCCAGCAGCTTATTAGCGGTGCCTTACAATGAGCAGTTCTTC. Translation: CASSLLAVPYNEQFF.

This clonotype was detected only a few times. CDR3 coding DNA: TGTGCCACCAGCAGAGACGGGGAGGGAACAGATACGCAGTATTTT. It specifies CATSRDGEGTDTQYF. This chain links TRBV15 with TRBJ2-3; 7 nucleotides align to TRBD2. Germline CDR1 LNHNV, CDR2 YYDKDF (reference sequence). After removal of 0 bases from V and 3 bases from J, the junction contained 3 bases not matched to a gene. The CDR3 runs 15 residues.

This clonotype was found many times. The rearrangement uses TRBV20-1 and TRBJ2-1; TRBD2 matches 10 bases. V gave up 1 base and J gave up 6 bases; unmatched junction bases: 6. Germline V gene lookup returns CDR1 DFQATT and CDR2 SNEGSKA (reference sequence). This CDR3 is built from 15 residues. This chain's CDR3 is CSARAASGSGNEQFF. Written as DNA, the CDR3 is TGCAGTGCTAGAGCGGCTAGCGGGAGCGGCAATGAGCAGTTCTTC.

The gene calls are TRBV20-1 and TRBJ1-2; D not resolved. CDR1 is DFQATT, CDR2 SNEGSKA, per germline (reference sequence). V was clipped by 6 bases and J by 6 bases, with 11 bases between them. The CDR3 length is 11 residues. The CDR3 nucleotides read TGCAGTGCGCGGACTTTGGATGGCTACACCTTC. This translates into CSARTLDGYTF.